A single sample gave rise to the 17 T cell receptor beta chains below, sequenced in a study of shared clonotypes between healthy human individuals. Here immunoSEQ multiplex PCR was the method, and the copy in TCRdb shows in-frame clones only, minus some. Counted here are 2 million to 3 million clones, roughly 93% occurring once; the ten biggest clones make up 0.36%. Sequencing was performed on naive CD4+ T cells from PBMCs. Subset given: CD45RA+ positively selected. Receptors originate from a man aged 18 to 30 in good health. Some clones in this sample may be carry-over from other donors' samples.

The V and J genes are TRBV5-1 and TRBJ2-5; no reliable D call. V was trimmed by 5 bases and J by 0 bases, leaving 8 bases between them. The CDR3 length is 13 residues. From germline, CDR1 is SGHRS and CDR2 YFSETQ. The CDR3 spells CASSRLDQETQYF. CDR3 DNA sequence: TGCGCCAGCAGTCGACTCGACCAAGAGACCCAGTACTTC.

V and J are TRBV7-2 and TRBJ2-1; D not certain. Trimming stripped 4 bases from V and 4 bases from J, with 8 bases between. The germline V gene has CDR1 SGHTA and CDR2 FQGNSA. The CDR3 is 13 amino acids. CDR3 protein: CASSWAPYNEQFF. The CDR3 bases are TGTGCCAGCAGCTGGGCCCCATACAATGAGCAGTTCTTC.

The V call is TRBV5-1, the J call TRBJ2-2, with 12 bases lining up with TRBD1. V shed 5 bases, J shed 6 bases, and the junction held 8 bases outside the gene matches. The CDR3 runs 16 residues. Germline assignment: CDR1 SGHRS and CDR2 YFSETQ. This CDR3 reads CASRTPGQGASGELFF. In DNA, the CDR3 is TGCGCCAGCAGAACTCCGGGACAGGGGGCCTCCGGGGAGCTGTTTTTT.

J is TRBJ2-5 and V is TRBV5-1; TRBD1 matches 8 bases. There are 15 residues in the CDR3. Germline V gene sequence: CDR1 SGHRS, CDR2 YFSETQ. Trimming at V came to 2 bases and at J to 1 base, leaving 4 bases not matched to a gene. The CDR3 sequence: CASSFDGQGQETQYF. The CDR3 coding sequence is TGCGCCAGCAGCTTTGACGGACAGGGCCAAGAGACCCAGTACTTC.

The chain carries TRBV5-1 and TRBJ2-3; 7 positions agree with TRBD1. The CDR3 has 16 residues. V was pared by 0 bases and J by 4 bases, with 8 bases of the junction left unmatched. Germline V CDR1 and CDR2: SGHRS, YFSETQ. The CDR3 coding sequence is TGCGCCAGCAGCTTGGCCTCGGTAGGGGGCGCAGATACGCAGTATTTT. Translating it yields CASSLASVGGADTQYF.

The chain carries TRBV6-6 and TRBJ1-1; 9 bases are a match to TRBD1. Germline assignment: CDR1 MNHNY and CDR2 SVGAGI (reference sequence). This CDR3 is 13 amino acids long. Losses at the gene ends were 6 bases for V and 6 bases for J; bases not matched to a gene: 5. The CDR3 spells CASSRTGDPEAFF. DNA for the CDR3: TGTGCCAGCAGCCGGACAGGGGACCCTGAAGCTTTCTTT.

On this clone: Compared with germline, one end of the junction differs, possibly owing to a read error. This chain connects TRBV19 to TRBJ2-4; 10 bases match TRBD1. Per germline, CDR1 LNHDA and CDR2 SQIVND (reference sequence). The CDR3 spans 15 residues. CDR3 bases: TGTGCCAGTAGTCTAGACAGGGGGCATGGAAACATTCAGTACTTC. As protein: CASSLDRGHGNIQYF.

The chain carries TRBV9 and TRBJ2-6; possibly TRBD2 for D (5 bases). Germline V CDR1 and CDR2: SGDLS, YYNGEE. This CDR3 has 17 residues. V dropped 0 bases and J dropped 0 bases, with 10 bases sitting between them. The DNA for the CDR3 is TGTGCCAGCAGCGTAGTGGGGAGCCCCTCTGGGGCCAACGTCCTGACTTTC. Its translation is CASSVVGSPSGANVLTF.

The chain employs TRBV4-1 and TRBJ2-3; 7 bases are a match to TRBD2. The CDR3 runs 21 residues. Looked up from germline, CDR1 is MGHRA and CDR2 is YSYEKL. After removal of 0 bases from V and 0 bases from J, the junction contained 18 bases not matched to a gene. The CDR3 spells CASSQEVVQPGGYTSTDTQYF. CDR3 nucleotide sequence: TGCGCCAGCAGCCAAGAAGTTGTCCAGCCCGGGGGGTATACTAGCACAGATACGCAGTATTTT.

This clone is a singleton in its sample. This chain uses TRBV6-6 with TRBJ1-1; TRBD1 agrees at 7 bases. Trimming at V came to 8 bases and at J to 5 bases, leaving 14 bases not matched to a gene. CDR3 length: 15 amino acids. CDR1 is MNHNY, CDR2 SVGAGI, per germline (reference sequence). CDR3 in DNA: TGTGCCAGCTCCCCGACAGGGATTCGATGGACTGAAGCTTTCTTT. It specifies CASSPTGIRWTEAFF.

V is TRBV28 and J is TRBJ2-5, with TRBD1 identical over 8 bases. Looked up from germline, CDR1 is MDHEN and CDR2 is SYDVKM. The CDR3 is made up of 15 amino acids. With V trimmed by 6 bases and J by 5 bases, 11 bases remained unmatched. The CDR3 loop is CASRLGQGEAETQYF. The CDR3 region has the DNA TGTGCCAGCAGGTTAGGACAGGGCGAGGCGGAGACCCAGTACTTC.

The chain joins TRBV5-1 to TRBJ1-5, with a possible D match to TRBD1 (6 bases). V lost 4 bases and J 0 bases, leaving 20 bases between the germline ends. CDR3 length: 18 residues. The V gene's germline CDR1 is SGHRS and CDR2 YFSETQ. The CDR3 reads CASSPDPQGSNSNQPQHF. The CDR3 DNA reads as TGCGCCAGCAGCCCGGACCCTCAGGGGTCGAATAGCAATCAGCCCCAGCATTTT.

The chain has TRBV9 and TRBJ2-1; perhaps TRBD2 as D (5 bases). Germline V gives CDR1 SGDLS, CDR2 YYNGEE. The CDR3 length is 15 residues. Trimming took off 0 bases at V and 4 bases at J, with 11 bases between the two ends. The CDR3: CASSVASSWYNEQFF. CDR3 coding DNA: TGTGCCAGCAGCGTAGCTAGCAGCTGGTACAATGAGCAGTTCTTC.

The chain has TRBV5-4 and TRBJ1-1; D is possibly TRBD1 (5 bases). Trimming cost V 3 bases and J 8 bases, with 20 bases left between them. Germline values: CDR1 SGHNT, CDR2 YYREEE (reference sequence). This CDR3 comprises 15 residues. The CDR3 is CASSSPRQGLTEAFF. CDR3 nucleotides: TGTGCCAGCAGCTCACCTCGGCAGGGCTTAACCGAAGCTTTCTTT.

The CDR3 loop is CASSISEGYEQYF. CDR3 bases: TGCGCCAGCAGTATCAGCGAGGGGTACGAGCAGTACTTC. This rearrangement joins TRBV5-1 to TRBJ2-7, with D possibly called TRBD1 or TRBD2 (5 bases each). V was shortened by 5 bases and J by 4 bases, with 13 bases between the two germline ends. Germline CDR1 SGHRS, CDR2 YFSETQ. The CDR3 consists of 13 residues.

On this clone itself: Different DNA sequences within this sample yield the same CDR3. This chain's CDR3 is CASRVNYGYTF. The DNA of the CDR3 is TGTGCCAGCAGGGTTAACTATGGCTACACCTTC. This chain uses TRBV28 with TRBJ1-2; D remains ambiguous. Germline CDR1 and CDR2: MDHEN and SYDVKM. V was shortened by 6 bases and J by 1 base, with 3 bases between the two germline ends. The CDR3 contains 11 residues.

J is TRBJ2-5 and V is TRBV4-1; TRBD2 aligns across 10 bases. Gene TRBJ2-7 matches the end of the DNA better, so the J call may be wrong. CDR3 length: 18 residues. Per germline, CDR1 MGHRA and CDR2 YSYEKL. The CDR3 DNA sequence: TGCGCCAGCAGCCAAGGAGTTCTAGCGGGAGTAGGGATAGACGAGCAGTACTTC. As protein: CASSQGVLAGVGIDEQYF.